This TCR beta chain appears in the sequencing data of a study of PD-1 blockade in classical Hodgkin lymphoma (dated by TCRdb to the early 2020s). General notes on the study: Nivolumab dosing was 3 mg/kg intravenously every 2 weeks, continuing until either disease progression or unacceptable toxicity. The study used TCR beta sequencing and CyTOF to define a peripheral blood immune signature of response to PD-1 blockade in classical Hodgkin lymphoma.

Genomic DNA was isolated using the Qiagen DNeasy kit from unsorted PBMCs as well as from negatively selected CD4+ and CD8+ fractions. TCR beta CDR3 regions were subjected to amplification by immunoSEQ multiplex PCR with primers that anneal to V and J segments. A synthetic immune receptor repertoire was used to minimize amplification bias, and any remaining bias was removed computationally after sequencing. From the authors' description of their analysis: Repertoire diversity was quantified as the Shannon entropy index using custom Python scripts. Unsorted, CD4+ and CD8+ repertoires were examined separately, except in combined analyses, for which CD4+ and CD8+ sequences were merged in silico. A clone counted as expanded when the clone's frequency after treatment rose at least 2-fold relative to C1D1, and clones undetected at baseline were given a pseudocount of 0.5. Singleton clones were defined as clones with 0 or 1 copy at C1D1, and non-singleton clones were defined as clones with 2 or more copies. Clones expanded in unsorted samples were annotated as CD4+, CD8+ or unknown by matching protein sequences in sorted samples from the same patient. Wilcoxon tests were applied to paired samples to test diversity changes from C1D1 to C4D1. In TCRdb, the immuneACCESS table is reduced to in-frame sequences with V and J assigned. These tables do not hold every clone; where another copy was compared, an unresolved V gene accounts for under half, and the others remain unexplained. V, J and clone size derive from that table, while D and trimming were established from the DNA sequence. The sample profile shows some 26,000 clones; 75% to 90% of them were found once. The ten largest clones add up to 3% to 4% of the sample.

Remarks on this clone: Its antigen remains undetermined. Base qualities are not recorded, but no much larger clone differs from it by a single base.

The germline V gene specifies MDHEN as CDR1 and SYDVKM as CDR2. The CDR3 covers 14 residues, taking in both the cysteine and the phenylalanine. Of all the DNA, just the CDR3 is kept, 42 bases in frame from base 1. V is pared back by 2 bases and J by 3 bases, with 10 bases lying between the germline termini. The full study reports these points: Trial patients with a complete response had baseline diversity similar to that of newly diagnosed patients, while partial responders and progressors had significantly lower diversity. Baseline TCR diversity was reported to be lower in newly diagnosed patients than in healthy donors, and even lower in relapsed/refractory patients. Diversity was lower in patients who began nivolumab less than 1 year after ASCT, so these patients were left out of later analyses to avoid confounding by immune reconstitution. A significant rise by C4D1 was seen in CD4+ but not CD8+ TCR diversity (p=0.0027 vs p=0.16), with the rise being most apparent in complete responders (p=0.02). The study covered only a single clinical trial cohort, and the causes of the repertoire differences, possibly disease activity or prior therapy, were still not defined.

Explained via the paper, the time point label denotes: cycle 4 day 1 (C4D1), after 5 to 7 weeks of nivolumab. Relapse after autologous stem cell transplantation had occurred in all trial patients, and cohorts A, B and C were distinguished by prior brentuximab vedotin exposure. A Miltenyi CD4+ T cell isolation kit was used for magnetic negative selection to purify CD4+ T cells from thawed PBMCs. The trial cohort was composed of 55 to 65 patients with relapsed/refractory classical Hodgkin lymphoma, for whom complete response, partial response or progressive disease was recorded as best overall response. Trial patients were treated with single-agent nivolumab in the multi-cohort phase II CheckMate 205 trial. An independent review committee assessed best overall response by applying the 2007 International Working Group response criteria. PBMCs from the trial were collected at three points: immediately before nivolumab initiation (C1D1), and during therapy at cycle 2 day 1 and cycle 4 day 1. Peripheral blood was collected in 8 mL Vacutainer Cell Preparation Tubes, from which PBMCs were isolated by centrifugation and then cryopreserved. Purified CD4+ and CD8+ fractions were prepared only for cases where an additional PBMC sample was available. Magnetically labelled cells were removed on LS columns in a quadroMACS separator, and the flow-through was collected as the purified fraction.

The TCR comes from a human donor with classical Hodgkin lymphoma. The source was CD4+ T cells from blood, collected before the fourth cycle of nivolumab. The chain employs TRBV28 and TRBJ1-2, with no confident D gene call. The sequenced DNA is TGTGCCAGCAGTTTACAAGGGTGGGACTATGGCTACACCTTC. Its product reads: CASSLQGWDYGYTF.